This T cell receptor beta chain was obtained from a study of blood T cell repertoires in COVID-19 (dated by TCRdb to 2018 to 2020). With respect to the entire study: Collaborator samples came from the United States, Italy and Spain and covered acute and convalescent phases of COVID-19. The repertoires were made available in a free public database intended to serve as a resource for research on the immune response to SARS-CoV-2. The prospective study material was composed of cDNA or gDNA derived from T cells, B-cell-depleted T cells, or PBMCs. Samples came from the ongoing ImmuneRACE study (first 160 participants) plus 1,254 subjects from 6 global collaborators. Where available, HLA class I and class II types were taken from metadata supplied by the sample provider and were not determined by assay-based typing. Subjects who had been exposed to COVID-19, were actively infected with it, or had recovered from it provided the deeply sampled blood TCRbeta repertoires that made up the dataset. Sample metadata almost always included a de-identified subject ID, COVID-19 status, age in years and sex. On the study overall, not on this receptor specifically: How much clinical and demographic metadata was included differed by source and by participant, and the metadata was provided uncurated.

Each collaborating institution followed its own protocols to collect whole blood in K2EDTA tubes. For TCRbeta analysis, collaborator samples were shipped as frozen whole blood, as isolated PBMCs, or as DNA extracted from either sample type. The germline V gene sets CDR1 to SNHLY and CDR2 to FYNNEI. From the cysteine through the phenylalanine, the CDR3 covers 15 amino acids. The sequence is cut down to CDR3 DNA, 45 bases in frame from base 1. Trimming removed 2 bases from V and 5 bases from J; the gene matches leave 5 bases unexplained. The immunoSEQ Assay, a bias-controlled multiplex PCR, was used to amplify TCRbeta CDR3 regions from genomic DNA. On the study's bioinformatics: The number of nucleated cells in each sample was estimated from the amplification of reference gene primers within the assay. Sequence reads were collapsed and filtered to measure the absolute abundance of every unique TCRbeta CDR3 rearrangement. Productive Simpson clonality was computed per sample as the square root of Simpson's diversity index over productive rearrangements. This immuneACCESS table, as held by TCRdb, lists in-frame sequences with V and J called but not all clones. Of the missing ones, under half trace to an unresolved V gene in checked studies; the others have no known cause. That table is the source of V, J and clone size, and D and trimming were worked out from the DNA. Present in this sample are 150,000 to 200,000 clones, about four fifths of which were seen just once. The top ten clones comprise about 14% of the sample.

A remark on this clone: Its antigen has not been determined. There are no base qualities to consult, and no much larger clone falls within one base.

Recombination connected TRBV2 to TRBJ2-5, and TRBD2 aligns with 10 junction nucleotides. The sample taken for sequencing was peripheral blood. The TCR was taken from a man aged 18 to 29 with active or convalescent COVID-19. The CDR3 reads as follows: CASSERGTSAETQYF. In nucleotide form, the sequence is TGTGCCAGCAGTGAAAGGGGGACTAGCGCGGAGACCCAGTACTTC.